This T cell receptor beta chain stems from a study of cytomegalovirus exposure and HLA in healthy donors. Study results and caveats: Earlier analysis yielded a pattern in which most TCR beta V segments were productive about 87% or about 30% of the time. Cytomegalovirus status was reportedly diagnosed by the classifier with high specificity and sensitivity. In vitro work confirmed that a few CMV-associated chains recognize CMV antigens.

Regarding this clone: As yet, its antigen is unknown.

The PCR was carried out with 60 Vbeta primers and 13 Jbeta primers. Measured with immunoSEQ multiplex PCR; TCRdb has only the in-frame clones, and not every one. This specimen shows about 200,000 clones; the ten leading clones hold roughly 6.7%. Trimming at V came to 4 bases and at J to 2 bases, leaving 8 bases not matched to a gene. The length of the CDR3 is 16 residues. Looked up from germline, CDR1 is MNHEY and CDR2 is SVGAGI. This chain connects TRBV6-5 to TRBJ2-5, with 9 nucleotides matching TRBD2. The sequenced sample was PBMCs. This TCR was sampled from a man under 40 in good health and CMV-seronegative. This CDR3 is CASSSLAGVGQETQYF. The CDR3 bases are TGTGCCAGCAGTTCCTTAGCGGGGGTGGGTCAAGAGACCCAGTACTTC.